This TCR beta chain was found in a study of human T cells and chemical hapten exposure. Study-level findings and limits: Once DPC sensitization occurred, TCRs above 1 in 1000 frequency showed no change.

This clonotype has at least ten counts. The antigen is undetermined. The study's library attached unique molecular identifiers to single cDNA molecules. TCRdb analysed the reads with MiXCR anew, one entry per CDR3 protein. This sample yields about 120,000 distinct CDR3 sequences, of which around 9% are seen a single time; roughly 1.5% belongs to the top ten. It was from unfractionated whole blood that total RNA was extracted. Germline values: CDR1 SGHTA, CDR2 FQGNSA. CDR3 length: 13 amino acids. V was pared by 4 bases and J by 0 bases, with 6 bases between. This TCR derives from a human donor in good health. Some clones in this sample may be carry-over from other donors' samples. The gene calls are TRBV7-2 and TRBJ1-1; D is undetermined. Sequenced: whole blood. DNA for the CDR3: TGTGCCAGCAGCTCCAGTATGAACACTGAAGCTTTCTTT. Protein sequence: CASSSSMNTEAFF.